The 28 T cell receptor beta chains in this list originate from one sample, sequenced in a study of blood T cell repertoires in COVID-19. This table comes from immunoSEQ multiplex PCR, and its TCRdb copy is limited to in-frame clones, with some not included. The sample carries 77,000 or so clones, around 85% recorded once. The sample comprised peripheral blood. These receptors were obtained from an elderly man with acute or convalescent COVID-19.

The gene calls are TRBV27 and TRBJ2-1, with TRBD2 matching over 7 bases. Losses at the gene ends were 9 bases for V and 4 bases for J; bases not matched to a gene: 9. Germline V gene sequence: CDR1 MNHEY, CDR2 SMNVEV (reference sequence). This CDR3 contains 14 residues. The CDR3 is CASSTSLIYNEQFF. The CDR3 bases are TGTGCCAGTTCGACTAGCTTAATTTACAATGAGCAGTTCTTC.

This rearrangement joins TRBV9 to TRBJ2-7; 10 bases map to TRBD1. Trimming took 8 bases from V and 3 from J; bases not matched to a gene: 8. CDR3 length equals 14 residues. CDR1 and CDR2 from the germline V gene are SGDLS and YYNGEE. The chain's CDR3 is CARNLGQGCYEQYF. For the CDR3, the DNA is TGTGCCAGAAACCTGGGACAGGGGTGCTACGAGCAGTACTTC.

This clone was counted a single time. The V and J genes are TRBV5-1 and TRBJ2-3; possibly TRBD2 for D (5 bases). Germline assignment: CDR1 SGHRS and CDR2 YFSETQ. CDR3 length: 15 residues. V shed 0 bases and J shed 0 bases, with 8 bases lying between them. As DNA, the CDR3 is TGCGCCAGCAGCTTGGGAGGGCCCAGCACAGATACGCAGTATTTT. This encodes CASSLGGPSTDTQYF.

The chain is built from TRBV4-3 and TRBJ2-7, with D maybe TRBD1 (6 bases). Germline values: CDR1 LGHNA, CDR2 YSLEER. CDR3 size: 16 residues. Trimming cost V 1 base and J 0 bases, with 13 bases left between them. CDR3 in DNA: TGCGCCAGCAGCCAAGCCCTGACAGGAGCCTCCTACGAGCAGTACTTC. Translating it yields CASSQALTGASYEQYF.

The chain recombines TRBV29-1 with TRBJ2-7; no clear D. This CDR3 is 13 amino acids long. V lost 2 bases and J lost 3, with 11 bases in between. Germline CDR1 and CDR2: SQVTM and ANQGSEA. This CDR3 reads CSVENSSGYEQYF. In nucleotides, the CDR3 is TGCAGCGTTGAAAATTCGTCCGGCTACGAGCAGTACTTC.

The CDR3 loop reads CASQTSEQGRSEKLFF. The CDR3 DNA sequence: TGTGCCAGCCAGACCTCGGAACAGGGGCGGAGTGAAAAACTGTTTTTT. The chain is built from TRBV28 and TRBJ1-4, with 7 positions matching TRBD1. V gave up 8 bases and J gave up 7 bases; unmatched junction bases: 16. The CDR3 runs to 16 residues. Germline values: CDR1 MDHEN, CDR2 SYDVKM. The whole variable domain, remainder taken from reference TRBV28 and TRBJ1-4, is DVKVTQSSRYLVKRTGEKVFLECVQDMDHENMFWYRQDPGLGLRLIYFSYDVKMKEKGDIPEGYSVSREKKERFSLILESASTNQTSMYLCASQTSEQGRSEKLFFGSGTQLSVL.

The rearrangement joins TRBV7-2 to TRBJ2-3; D call uncertain. The CDR3 is made up of 14 amino acids. Germline CDR1 SGHTA, CDR2 FQGNSA. Trimming took off 0 bases at V and 1 base at J, with 5 bases between the two ends. The CDR3 DNA reads as TGTGCCAGCAGCTTAGCGGGCCGCACAGATACGCAGTATTTT. Amino acid sequence: CASSLAGRTDTQYF.

V and J are TRBV2 and TRBJ2-3; 9 nucleotides agree with TRBD1. Germline values: CDR1 SNHLY, CDR2 FYNNEI. This CDR3 spans 13 amino acids. V gave up 5 bases and J gave up 4 bases; unmatched junction bases: 1. The CDR3, as DNA: TGTGCCAGCAGTTGGACAGGGGCAGATACGCAGTATTTT. Its protein product is CASSWTGADTQYF.

This chain connects TRBV5-1 to TRBJ2-5, with a weak D call TRBD1 (6 bases). This CDR3 is 15 amino acids long. V dropped 0 bases and J dropped 1 base, with 10 bases sitting between them. The germline gives CDR1 SGHRS, CDR2 YFSETQ. CDR3 amino acids: CASSLGQVFQETQYF. CDR3 nucleotide sequence: TGCGCCAGCAGCTTGGGACAGGTGTTCCAAGAGACCCAGTACTTC. The variable domain in full, with the rest retrieved from reference TRBV5-1 and TRBJ2-5, is KAGVTQTPRYLIKTRGQQVTLSCSPISGHRSVSWYQQTPGQGLQFLFEYFSETQRNKGNFPGRFSGRQFSNSRSEMNVSTLELGDSALYLCASSLGQVFQETQYFGPGTRLLVL.

The chain has TRBV5-1 and TRBJ1-2; 8 nucleotides match TRBD1. CDR3 size: 15 residues. The germline gives CDR1 SGHRS, CDR2 YFSETQ. The V segment lost 2 bases and the J segment 0 bases; nucleotides outside the gene matches: 3. CDR3 in amino acids: CASSFGQGPNYGYTF. The CDR3 nucleotides read TGCGCCAGCAGCTTTGGACAGGGACCTAACTATGGCTACACCTTC. The full variable domain, completed using reference TRBV5-1 and TRBJ1-2, is KAGVTQTPRYLIKTRGQQVTLSCSPISGHRSVSWYQQTPGQGLQFLFEYFSETQRNKGNFPGRFSGRQFSNSRSEMNVSTLELGDSALYLCASSFGQGPNYGYTFGSGTRLTVV.

The rearrangement links TRBV23-1 to TRBJ1-3; D unclear. TRBV23-1 is recorded as an ORF, its role being uncertain. The CDR3 is 15 residues long. V dropped 3 bases and J dropped 0 bases, with 9 bases sitting between them. CDR3 bases: TGCGCCAGCAGTCACCAGGCCCCCTCTGGAAACACCATATATTTT. Encoded protein: CASSHQAPSGNTIYF.

This chain connects TRBV2 to TRBJ2-6; 7 bases line up with TRBD1. The trim removed 6 bases at V and 2 bases at J, leaving 1 base unmatched. The germline V gene encodes CDR1 SNHLY and CDR2 FYNNEI. The CDR3 has 14 residues. The CDR3 is CASRQGAGANVLTF. For the CDR3, the DNA is TGTGCCAGCAGGCAGGGGGCTGGGGCCAACGTCCTGACTTTC.

The V gene is TRBV28, the J gene TRBJ2-2; 10 nucleotides agree with TRBD2. The V gene end was trimmed by 4 bases and the J gene end by 1 base; junction bases not matched to a gene: 6. The CDR3 has 17 amino acids. The germline V gene encodes CDR1 MDHEN and CDR2 SYDVKM. In DNA, the CDR3 is TGTGCCAGCAGTTCCCCCCGGACTAGCGGGAACACCGGGGAGCTGTTTTTT. This sequence encodes CASSSPRTSGNTGELFF.

The genes are TRBV4-3 and TRBJ1-6; D is uncertain. Germline V gives CDR1 LGHNA, CDR2 YSLEER. V lost 1 base to trimming and J lost 3 bases, with 7 bases between them. CDR3 length equals 15 residues. The CDR3 loop reads CASSQVADYNSPLHF. The CDR3 region has the DNA TGCGCCAGCAGCCAAGTAGCTGACTATAATTCACCCCTCCACTTT.

The gene calls are TRBV18 and TRBJ2-5, with D hard to call. Germline CDR1 is KGHSH and CDR2 is LQKENI. This CDR3 has 11 residues. V was shortened by 5 bases and J by 2 bases, with 3 bases between the two germline ends. The CDR3 bases are TGTGCCAGCTCAACTCAAGAGACCCAGTACTTC. Protein sequence: CASSTQETQYF.

The rearrangement joins TRBV24-1 to TRBJ2-5; TRBD2 aligns across 7 bases. V lost 5 bases, J lost 2 bases, and 7 bases stayed unmatched. The germline CDR1 and CDR2 sequences are KGHDR and SFDVKD. The CDR3 contains 15 residues. The CDR3 bases are TGTGCCACCAGTGGGGAGGGCTCAAGTCAAGAGACCCAGTACTTC. As protein: CATSGEGSSQETQYF.

By sample fraction, this clone is medium-sized (0.01 to 0.1%). The chain is built from TRBV5-1 and TRBJ2-2; 8 bases are a match to TRBD1. Per germline, CDR1 SGHRS and CDR2 YFSETQ. Trimming removed 0 bases from V and 5 bases from J; junction bases left unmatched: 3. The CDR3 length is 15 residues. The CDR3 here is CASSLEGTGTGELFF. As DNA, the CDR3 is TGCGCCAGCAGCTTGGAGGGGACAGGAACCGGGGAGCTGTTTTTT. Complete variable domain (other parts from reference TRBV5-1 and TRBJ2-2): KAGVTQTPRYLIKTRGQQVTLSCSPISGHRSVSWYQQTPGQGLQFLFEYFSETQRNKGNFPGRFSGRQFSNSRSEMNVSTLELGDSALYLCASSLEGTGTGELFFGEGSRLTVL.

This clone occurred a few times. The CDR3 reads CASSATALSGNTIYF. DNA for the CDR3: TGTGCCAGCAGCGCTACTGCACTGAGTGGAAACACCATATATTTT. The chain recombines TRBV4-2 with TRBJ1-3; D not certain. The CDR3 contains 15 residues. The V end was cut by 5 bases, the J end by 3 bases, with 14 bases between. Germline V gene data show CDR1 as LGHNA and CDR2 as YNFKEQ.

The chain joins TRBV5-4 to TRBJ1-6, with a tentative D call TRBD1 (6 bases). From germline, CDR1 is SGHNT and CDR2 YYREEE (reference sequence). Trimming removed 4 bases from V and 5 bases from J, with 10 bases in between. The CDR3 covers 14 residues. The CDR3 is CASSQNRDNSPLHF. The CDR3, as DNA: TGTGCCAGCAGCCAGAACAGGGATAATTCACCCCTCCACTTT. Based on the CDR3 plus reference TRBV5-4 and TRBJ1-6, the full variable domain is ETGVTQSPTHLIKTRGQQVTLRCSSQSGHNTVSWYQQALGQGPQFIFQYYREEENGRGNFPPRFSGLQFPNYSSELNVNALELDDSALYLCASSQNRDNSPLHFGNGTRLTVT.

The rearrangement uses TRBV5-1 and TRBJ2-7; 12 bases align to TRBD2. Losses at the gene ends were 2 bases for V and 3 bases for J; bases not matched to a gene: 9. CDR3 length: 17 residues. The germline V gene encodes CDR1 SGHRS and CDR2 YFSETQ. The chain's CDR3 is CASSLLAGGGGLYEQYF. CDR3 bases: TGCGCCAGCAGCTTACTAGCGGGAGGTGGTGGGCTCTACGAGCAGTACTTC.

The count of this clone is one. The chain employs TRBV5-8 and TRBJ2-5; TRBD2 agrees at 9 bases. This CDR3 is 16 amino acids long. Trimming removed 1 base from V and 0 bases from J; junction bases left unmatched: 4. CDR1 is SGHTS and CDR2 is YDEGEE in the germline V gene. The CDR3 nucleotides read TGTGCCAGCAGCTTGTGGGCTAGCGGGGACCAAGAGACCCAGTACTTC. Its protein product is CASSLWASGDQETQYF.

This clone came up a few times. This sequence joins TRBV4-3 and TRBJ2-4; a possible D gene is TRBD2 (6 bases). Germline-derived CDR1 and CDR2 are LGHNA and YSLEER. CDR3 length equals 15 residues. Trimming shortened V by 0 bases and J by 5 bases, and 11 bases separated the two germline ends. The CDR3 DNA is TGCGCCAGCAGCCAAGATCGGAGGGTGCAAAACATTCAGTACTTC. Translated, it gives CASSQDRRVQNIQYF.

In its sample, this clone was seen a few times. This rearrangement joins TRBV19 to TRBJ2-7, with D possibly matching TRBD2 (6 bases). Trimming took 6 bases from V and 0 from J, leaving 9 bases between them. Looked up from germline, CDR1 is LNHDA and CDR2 is SQIVND (reference sequence). The CDR3 contains 13 residues. Written as DNA, the CDR3 is TGTGCCAGTAGCGGGGGAAGCTCCTACGAGCAGTACTTC. Residues: CASSGGSSYEQYF. Full variable domain (outside the CDR3, taken from reference TRBV19 and TRBJ2-7): DGGITQSPKYLFRKEGQNVTLSCEQNLNHDAMYWYRQDPGQGLRLIYYSQIVNDFQKGDIAEGYSVSREKKESFPLTVTSAQKNPTAFYLCASSGGSSYEQYFGPGTRLTVT.

V gene TRBV14 combines with J gene TRBJ1-2; D unresolved. The germline V and J ends were trimmed by 3 bases and 4 bases, with 9 bases remaining between them. The CDR3 consists of 13 residues. Per the germline V gene, CDR1 is SGHDN and CDR2 is FVKESK. This CDR3 is CASSQNYGYGYTF. The CDR3 DNA reads as TGTGCCAGCAGCCAGAACTACGGCTATGGCTACACCTTC.

This sequence joins TRBV9 and TRBJ2-5; 11 bases agree with TRBD2. After removal of 4 bases from V and 2 bases from J, the junction contained 7 bases not matched to a gene. The CDR3 totals 16 residues. Germline CDR1 and CDR2: SGDLS and YYNGEE. The CDR3 reads CASSISLAGEQETQYF. The CDR3 DNA follows: TGTGCCAGCAGCATCTCACTAGCGGGGGAGCAAGAGACCCAGTACTTC.

The J gene is TRBJ1-2, the V gene TRBV5-4; D gene uncertain. Trimming left V 3 bases short and J 6 bases short, with 12 bases between. The CDR3 has 13 amino acids. Looked up from germline, CDR1 is SGHNT and CDR2 is YYREEE (reference sequence). CDR3: CASSSPRSDGYTF. CDR3 DNA: TGTGCCAGCAGCTCCCCTAGAAGTGATGGCTACACCTTC.

The CDR3 DNA reads as TGTGCCAGCAGCTCCAGGGGGACCACCGGGGAGCTGTTTTTT. Amino acid sequence: CASSSRGTTGELFF. The J gene is TRBJ2-2, the V gene TRBV5-6; TRBD1 agrees at 7 bases. Trimming at V came to 3 bases and at J to 4 bases, leaving 3 bases not matched to a gene. CDR3 length equals 14 residues. Germline V CDR1 and CDR2: SGHDT, YYEEEE.

This chain connects TRBV27 to TRBJ2-4; 8 bases align to TRBD1. CDR1 is MNHEY and CDR2 is SMNVEV in the germline V gene (reference sequence). This CDR3 spans 15 amino acids. With V trimmed by 0 bases and J by 8 bases, 6 bases remained unmatched. The CDR3 bases are TGTGCCAGCAGTTTATCCTCCACAGGGGGTCACATTCAGTACTTC. Translation gives CASSLSSTGGHIQYF.